This T cell receptor (beta chain) comes out of a study of cytotoxic CD8 clonotypes in ibrutinib-treated CLL. Study-wide context: The patient breakdown showed more than nine relapsed/refractory and more than 14 treatment-naive cases, with about 18 IGHV unmutated. Samples showed on average about 240,000 productive templates and around 94,000 productive rearrangements.

V was clipped by 6 bases and J by 5 bases, with 10 bases between them. CDR1 and CDR2 from the germline V gene are KGHSH and LQKENI. The CDR3 is made up of 12 amino acids. Using immunoSEQ multiplex PCR, the repertoire was profiled, and TCRdb retains in-frame clones only, with some absent. Of 80,000 to 95,000 clones in the sample, roughly 77% are singletons; the top ten hold around 4.8%. The sample here was PBMCs, taken after 12 months of ibrutinib treatment. The V call is TRBV18, the J call TRBJ2-5; D gene uncertain. The sequence was obtained from a human donor with chronic lymphocytic leukemia. The CDR3 DNA reads TGTGCCAGCTCCCCCCAGGCGGAGACCCAGTACTTC. Residues: CASSPQAETQYF.